This record concerns one T cell receptor beta chain sequence. This record comes from a study of blood T cell repertoires in COVID-19. Across the study: Samples taken during acute and convalescent COVID-19 were collected in the United States, Italy and Spain. T cells, B-cell-depleted T cells, or PBMCs provided the cDNA or gDNA that served as material.

From germline, CDR1 is SSHAT and CDR2 FNYEAQ (reference sequence). V shed 5 bases and J shed 5 bases, with 12 bases lying between them. The CDR3 covers 13 residues. Original processing methods: Amplification of reference gene primers provided the estimated nucleated cell counts. The protocol was immunoSEQ multiplex PCR, while the TCRdb copy is restricted to in-frame clones and leaves out a portion. Clone size and V and J calls were adopted from that table, with D and trimming inferred from the DNA. The sample contains roughly 200,000 clones, approximately 82% of which appear only once. The chain couples TRBV7-7 to TRBJ2-5, with D possibly being TRBD2 (5 bases). The receptor was isolated from a human donor in a cohort sampled during active COVID-19. Sequencing was carried out using peripheral blood. CDR3 in DNA: TGTGCCAGCAGCGCCGGGGTCTGGGAGACCCAGTACTTC. This translates into CASSAGVWETQYF.